These 22 T cell receptor beta chains originate from one sample sequenced in a study of beta chain features in type 1 diabetes (dated by TCRdb to the late 2010s). General conclusions and limits of the study: A moderate but significant shortening of TCRB CDR3 length was observed in type 1 diabetes patients in all four CD4+ subsets.

The receptor library was made with the immunoSEQ multiplex PCR assay. The High Capacity cDNA Reverse Transcription Kit was used to reverse transcribe all of the isolated RNA, meaning that expressed TCRB transcripts were what got sequenced. The immuneACCESS repertoire file appears here via TCRdb, limited to in-frame rearrangements. These files lack a portion of the clones; in checked studies, under half of the deficit traces to unresolved V genes, and the cause of the others is not known. For this sample there are more than 200,000 clones; approximately 16% appear just once. 0.065% to 0.095% of the sample is held by the ten biggest clonotypes. Their antigen targets remain unknown. Sample: naive CD4+ T cells from blood. This specimen's cell subset or site label, interpreted: true naive CD4+ T cells. The origin of the receptors is a young man with type 1 diabetes.

This clone was seen a handful of times. The chain joins TRBV7-9 to TRBJ2-3; possible D gene TRBD2, 6 bases. The germline V gene encodes CDR1 SEHNR and CDR2 FQNEAQ (reference sequence). The ends were cut back, 9 bases at V and 1 base at J, with 11 bases in the middle. The CDR3 is 13 residues long. CDR3 nucleotide sequence: TGTGCCAGAGCTGGAGGGGGCACAGATACGCAGTATTTT. This sequence encodes CARAGGGTDTQYF.

This clone was observed a few times. The gene calls are TRBV10-3 and TRBJ2-1; D is unresolved. Germline CDR1 is ENHRY and CDR2 is SYGVKD. V was pared by 3 bases and J by 9 bases, with 9 bases between. There are 12 residues in the CDR3. CDR3 residues: CAISDGRREQFF. In DNA, the CDR3 is TGTGCCATCAGTGATGGTAGGCGTGAGCAGTTCTTC.

This clone has only a few counts. The rearrangement links TRBV14 to TRBJ2-7; 7 nucleotides match TRBD1. J was trimmed by 5 bases and V by 1 base; bases with no gene match: 5. Germline CDR1 is SGHDN and CDR2 is FVKESK. The CDR3 length is 14 residues. CDR3 DNA sequence: TGTGCCAGCAGCCAAGTTAAGACAGGGCACGAGCAGTACTTC. Its protein is CASSQVKTGHEQYF.

The J gene is TRBJ2-1, the V gene TRBV18; D remains ambiguous. This CDR3 has 14 residues. The V end lost 6 bases, the J end lost 7 bases, and 16 bases lay between the germline ends. The V gene's germline CDR1 is KGHSH and CDR2 LQKENI. CDR3 region: CASSMDRLANEQFF. In nucleotides, the CDR3 is TGTGCCAGCTCCATGGACCGTTTGGCGAATGAGCAGTTCTTC.

V and J are TRBV15 and TRBJ2-5; TRBD1 might be the D (6 bases). The CDR3 has 14 residues. Germline assignment: CDR1 LNHNV and CDR2 YYDKDF (reference sequence). V was cut by 1 base and J by 3 bases, with 9 bases left in between. CDR3 residues: CATSRGQEKETQYF. The CDR3 nucleotides read TGTGCCACCAGCAGAGGACAGGAGAAAGAGACCCAGTACTTC.

The chain joins TRBV19 to TRBJ2-1; TRBD1 matches 10 bases. The CDR3 totals 13 residues. Germline assignment: CDR1 LNHDA and CDR2 SQIVND (reference sequence). With 6 bases clipped from V and 8 bases from J, the junction kept 4 bases outside the gene matches. The CDR3 nucleotides are TGTGCCAGTAGGACGGGACAGGGGTATGAGCAGTTCTTC. Its translation: CASRTGQGYEQFF.

The V gene is TRBV29-1, the J gene TRBJ2-4; D is possibly TRBD2 (7 bases). Trimming shortened V by 4 bases and J by 8 bases, and 27 bases separated the two germline ends. The CDR3 loop spans 17 amino acids. Germline V lookup: CDR1 SQVTM, CDR2 ANQGSEA. The DNA for the CDR3 is TGCAGCGTTGGCCCACTTGCCCGGGGGGCGGGAATGGACATTCAGTACTTC. Amino acids: CSVGPLARGAGMDIQYF.

The chain is built from TRBV29-1 and TRBJ1-3; D remains ambiguous. Germline-derived CDR1 and CDR2 are SQVTM and ANQGSEA. CDR3 length: 13 amino acids. V was pared by 8 bases and J by 3 bases, with 14 bases between. Here the CDR3 DNA reads TGCAGCCACAAGTCCGATTTTGGAAACACCATATATTTT. This gives the protein CSHKSDFGNTIYF.

The V and J genes are TRBV5-4 and TRBJ2-5, with D perhaps TRBD1 (5 bases). This CDR3 comprises 13 residues. Germline values: CDR1 SGHNT, CDR2 YYREEE (reference sequence). The ends were cut back, 0 bases at V and 4 bases at J, with 7 bases in the middle. The CDR3 reads CASSLGTRETQYF. The CDR3 coding sequence is TGTGCCAGCAGCTTGGGGACACGAGAGACCCAGTACTTC.

This clone has a handful of counts. This chain links TRBV7-2 with TRBJ2-3; tentatively, D is TRBD2 (6 bases). The V end was cut by 3 bases, the J end by 1 base, with 23 bases between. The CDR3 has 19 amino acids. Looked up from germline, CDR1 is SGHTA and CDR2 is FQGNSA. The CDR3 sequence is CASSLDLFLAEARTDTQYF. The CDR3 coding sequence is TGTGCCAGCAGCTTGGATTTGTTTTTAGCGGAGGCCCGCACAGATACGCAGTATTTT.

The sample holds a few counts of this clone. The sample has other DNA sequences that encode this CDR3 too. The chain uses TRBV29-1 and TRBJ2-1, with 8 bases fitting TRBD1. The CDR3 sequence is 12 residues long. CDR1 is SQVTM, CDR2 ANQGSEA, per germline. The trim removed 6 bases at V and 4 bases at J, leaving 2 bases unmatched. CDR3 sequence reads: CSVGQGYNEQFF. As DNA, the CDR3 is TGCAGCGTAGGACAGGGTTACAATGAGCAGTTCTTC.

This clone was recorded a few times. The rearrangement uses TRBV29-1 and TRBJ2-5; 8 bases line up with TRBD2. The CDR3 has 14 amino acids. Trimming cost V 2 bases and J 3 bases; bases outside gene matches: 5. Germline V gives CDR1 SQVTM, CDR2 ANQGSEA. CDR3 amino acids: CSVESGSAEETQYF. The DNA for the CDR3 is TGCAGCGTTGAAAGCGGGAGTGCGGAAGAGACCCAGTACTTC. Variable domain in full (rest from reference TRBV29-1 and TRBJ2-5): SAVISQKPSRDICQRGTSLTIQCQVDSQVTMMFWYRQQPGQSLTLIATANQGSEATYESGFVIDKFPISRPNLTFSTLTVSNMSPEDSSIYLCSVESGSAEETQYFGPGTRLLVL.

The J gene is TRBJ2-5, the V gene TRBV5-4; D perhaps matches TRBD2 (6 bases). This CDR3 spans 15 amino acids. Deletions cut 4 bases from V and 2 bases from J, with 15 bases between. Germline V gene lookup returns CDR1 SGHNT and CDR2 YYREEE (reference sequence). The chain's CDR3 is CASSLERTKQETQYF. The CDR3 DNA reads TGTGCCAGCAGCCTGGAAAGGACTAAACAAGAGACCCAGTACTTC.

This clone has only a few counts. The V and J genes are TRBV29-1 and TRBJ1-1, with 9 bases identical to TRBD1. Germline V gene data show CDR1 as SQVTM and CDR2 as ANQGSEA. Germline trimming cut 7 bases from V and 3 bases from J; bases unmatched to any gene: 12. CDR3 size: 15 residues. CDR3 in DNA: TGCAGCGCTACTCCCGGGACAGGGTCGGACACTGAAGCTTTCTTT. It translates to CSATPGTGSDTEAFF.

The chain links TRBV29-1 to TRBJ2-3; 7 bases are a match to TRBD2. J lost 5 bases, V lost 5 bases, and 4 bases had no gene match. CDR1 SQVTM and CDR2 ANQGSEA come from the germline V gene. The CDR3 extends over 12 amino acids. Here the CDR3 DNA reads TGCAGCGTTACCAGGGAGGGAGATACGCAGTATTTT. Residues: CSVTREGDTQYF.

The chain has TRBV18 and TRBJ1-1; possibly TRBD1 for D (6 bases). The V gene lost 6 bases and the J gene lost 3 bases, with 11 bases spanning the gap. The CDR3 extends over 13 amino acids. Germline CDR1 is KGHSH and CDR2 is LQKENI. The CDR3 coding sequence is TGTGCCAGCTCCCGGTCAGGGGACACTGAAGCTTTCTTT. It yields the protein CASSRSGDTEAFF.

This clone was found a few times. This chain joins TRBV9 and TRBJ2-1, with TRBD1 matching over 8 bases. Germline CDR1 SGDLS, CDR2 YYNGEE. The CDR3 length is 15 residues. V lost 0 bases, J lost 8 bases, and 7 bases stayed unmatched. The DNA of the CDR3 is TGTGCCAGCAGCGTAGTTGGACAGGGTAGTTATGAGCAGTTCTTC. Encoded protein: CASSVVGQGSYEQFF.

This clone was seen a few times. The chain recombines TRBV7-2 with TRBJ2-2; TRBD2 aligns across 7 bases. CDR1 SGHTA and CDR2 FQGNSA come from the germline V gene. The CDR3 extends over 14 amino acids. Unmatched junction bases numbered 4, after V lost 2 bases and J lost 7 bases. The CDR3 region is CASSLRGSDGELFF. The CDR3 bases are TGTGCCAGCAGCTTACGCGGGAGCGACGGGGAGCTGTTTTTT.

The rearrangement uses TRBV15 and TRBJ2-3, with 11 bases fitting TRBD2. Germline CDR1 reads LNHNV; CDR2 reads YYDKDF (reference sequence). V gave up 1 base and J gave up 2 bases; unmatched junction bases: 5. This CDR3 is built from 17 residues. The CDR3 loop reads CATSRVLAGGPTDTQYF. In nucleotides, the CDR3 is TGTGCCACCAGCAGAGTTCTAGCGGGGGGTCCCACAGATACGCAGTATTTT.

CDR3 in DNA: TGTGCCAGCAGCAAACAGGGGAACACTGAAGCTTTCTTT. Translation gives CASSKQGNTEAFF. This chain links TRBV9 with TRBJ1-1, with D possibly being TRBD1 (6 bases). The V gene's germline CDR1 is SGDLS and CDR2 YYNGEE. There are 13 residues in the CDR3. V was pared by 4 bases and J by 1 base, with 8 bases between.

J is TRBJ1-1 and V is TRBV29-1, with D perhaps matching TRBD1 (6 bases). The CDR3 is 14 residues long. The V end lost 5 bases, the J end lost 4 bases, and 17 bases lay between the germline ends. Per the germline V gene, CDR1 is SQVTM and CDR2 is ANQGSEA. CDR3 protein: CSVLYDRRVTEAFF. Written as DNA, the CDR3 is TGCAGCGTTCTTTATGACAGGCGGGTCACTGAAGCTTTCTTT.

This clone has only a few counts. In DNA, the CDR3 is TGCGCCAGCAGCTACAGGGTAAACGAGCAGTACTTC. The encoded protein is CASSYRVNEQYF. V gene TRBV4-1 combines with J gene TRBJ2-7, with TRBD1 as a possible D gene (6 bases). Germline V CDR1 and CDR2: MGHRA, YSYEKL. The V end was cut by 5 bases, the J end by 5 bases, with 10 bases between. The CDR3 runs 12 residues.